This TCR beta chain was obtained from a study of blood T cells in healthy people across ages. Overall study findings and caveats: With naive T cell percentage, TCR beta diversity showed a strong correlation. With unsorted PBMCs, a conclusive comparison of naive versus antigen-experienced cells was not possible.

Whenever a sample was processed, at least 6.5 million PBMCs were isolated. This clonotype was seen more than once but under ten times. Antigen: not known. CDR1 and CDR2 from the germline V gene are WNHNN and SYGVQD (reference sequence). The V gene lost 3 bases and the J gene lost 3 bases, with 6 bases spanning the gap. This CDR3 is built from 12 residues. Using a J-beta primer mix together with a sample-barcoded 5' primer, a second PCR was run for roughly 7 to 11 cycles. Template switching added a 12-random-nucleotide identifier to every cDNA molecule. TCRdb independently ran MiXCR on the 5' RACE reads; one entry per CDR3 protein. The repertoire includes 720,000 or so distinct CDR3 sequences, around 41% of them detected once, and around 32% sits in the top ten.

Sequenced sample: blood. This TCR came from an older man in good health. V gene TRBV10-1 combines with J gene TRBJ2-7, with D hard to call. The CDR3 sequence is CASSDPGYEQYF. In DNA, the CDR3 is TGCGCCAGCAGTGATCCGGGCTACGAGCAGTACTTC.